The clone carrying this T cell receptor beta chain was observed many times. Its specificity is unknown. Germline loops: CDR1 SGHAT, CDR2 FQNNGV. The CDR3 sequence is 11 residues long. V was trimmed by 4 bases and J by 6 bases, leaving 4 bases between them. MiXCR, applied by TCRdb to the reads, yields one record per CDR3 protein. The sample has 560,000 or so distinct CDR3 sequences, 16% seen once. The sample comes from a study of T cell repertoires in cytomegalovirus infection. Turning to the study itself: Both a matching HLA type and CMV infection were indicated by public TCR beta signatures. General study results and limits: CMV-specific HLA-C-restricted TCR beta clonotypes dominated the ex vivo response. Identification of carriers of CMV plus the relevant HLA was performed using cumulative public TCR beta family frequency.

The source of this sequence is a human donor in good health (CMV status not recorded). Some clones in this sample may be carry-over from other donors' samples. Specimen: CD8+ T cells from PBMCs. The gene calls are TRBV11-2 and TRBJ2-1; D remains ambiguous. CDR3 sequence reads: CASSYTNEQFF. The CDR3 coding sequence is TGTGCCAGCAGCTATACCAATGAGCAGTTCTTC.